This T cell receptor beta chain is from a study of T cells in Graves' hyperthyroidism and ophthalmopathy. The TCR beta CDR3 regions underwent amplification using RNA transcripts as the source. RT-PCR in the first round (using the HTBI primer set) targeted the TCR CDR3. Via MiXCR, TCRdb re-called the multiplex PCR reads, giving one row per CDR3 protein. There are some 360,000 distinct CDR3 sequences in the sample; 14% occur only once, and more than 9.5% lies in the top ten. Based on clinical symptoms, serum thyroxine and TRAb, thyroid ultrasound and orbital computed tomography, diagnoses were reached. PBMCs were sourced from over 8.5 ml fresh peripheral blood. Study observations and caveats: Prediction of ophthalmopathy progression came a median roughly 7.1 months pre-onset. Most thyroid-expanded clonotypes above 0.001 were also found in blood.

This clonotype was observed at least ten times. The antigen remains unidentified. The CDR3 contains 15 residues. Between the trimmed V and J ends, which lost 3 bases and 0 bases, there was a span of 8 bases. Germline values: CDR1 SEHNR, CDR2 FQNEAQ (reference sequence). The clonotype originates from an older woman with Graves' hyperthyroidism. The V gene is TRBV7-9, the J gene TRBJ1-4; D may be TRBD1 (6 bases). Source material: blood. CDR3 loop: CASSFGTTTNEKLFF. The CDR3 coding sequence is TGTGCCAGCAGCTTTGGGACAACAACTAATGAAAAACTGTTTTTT. Looking up the rest from reference TRBV7-9 and TRBJ1-4 gives the full variable domain: DTGVSQNPRHKITKRGQNVTFRCDPISEHNRLYWYRQTLGQGPEFLTYFQNEAQLEKSRLLSDRFSAERPKGSFSTLEIQRTEQGDSAMYLCASSFGTTTNEKLFFGSGTQLSVL.